The 21 T cell receptor beta chains given below trace back to one sample, sequenced in a study of cytomegalovirus exposure and HLA in healthy donors. Clones were sequenced by immunoSEQ multiplex PCR, and TCRdb holds only the in-frame ones, with some missing. This table has approximately 200,000 clones, around 84% appearing once. The sample taken for sequencing was PBMCs. These receptors were collected from a man younger than 35 in good health and CMV-seropositive.

V and J are TRBV2 and TRBJ1-3; TRBD1 might be the D (5 bases). CDR1 and CDR2 from the germline V gene are SNHLY and FYNNEI. Trimming took 3 bases from V and 4 from J, leaving 13 bases between them. CDR3 size: 15 residues. The CDR3, as DNA: TGTGCCAGCAGTGATTTGGCAGGGTGGGGAAACACCATATATTTT. This codes for CASSDLAGWGNTIYF. Full variable domain (remainder filled in from reference TRBV2 and TRBJ1-3): EPEVTQTPSHQVTQMGQEVILRCVPISNHLYFYWYRQILGQKVEFLVSFYNNEISEKSEIFDDQFSVERPDGSNFTLKIRSTKLEDSAMYFCASSDLAGWGNTIYFGEGSWLTVV.

There are a few counts of this clone. This chain joins TRBV15 and TRBJ2-7; TRBD2 is a possible D gene (7 bases). Germline V lookup: CDR1 LNHNV, CDR2 YYDKDF (reference sequence). Between the trimmed V and J ends, which lost 1 base and 3 bases, there was a span of 16 bases. CDR3 size: 16 residues. The CDR3 region is CATSRGMGEGDYEQYF. CDR3 DNA sequence: TGTGCCACCAGCAGAGGTATGGGGGAGGGGGACTACGAGCAGTACTTC.

This clone was seen once. This rearrangement joins TRBV6-1 to TRBJ1-2; TRBD1 matches at 9 bases. The germline gives CDR1 MNHNS, CDR2 SASEGT. This CDR3 spans 12 amino acids. Germline trimming cut 4 bases from V and 12 bases from J; bases unmatched to any gene: 6. The DNA of the CDR3 is TGTGCCAGCAGTGTGGGACAGGGAAAACACACCTTC. It is translated as CASSVGQGKHTF.

V usage is TRBV18 and J usage is TRBJ1-1; TRBD1 might be the D (5 bases). This CDR3 has 14 amino acids. The germline V and J ends were trimmed by 2 bases and 1 base, with 8 bases remaining between them. Germline V gene data show CDR1 as KGHSH and CDR2 as LQKENI. The DNA for the CDR3 is TGTGCCAGCTCACCAGGCAGGGAGAACACTGAAGCTTTCTTT. Its protein product is CASSPGRENTEAFF.

V and J are TRBV5-4 and TRBJ2-4, with 11 bases identical to TRBD1. The J segment lost 5 bases and the V segment lost 4 bases, leaving 8 bases of the junction unmatched. Germline V gene lookup returns CDR1 SGHNT and CDR2 YYREEE (reference sequence). The CDR3 has 16 residues. Here the CDR3 DNA reads TGTGCCAGCAGCAGAGGGGACAGGGGGTACGAAAACATTCAGTACTTC. This gives the protein CASSRGDRGYENIQYF.

The V gene is TRBV25-1, the J gene TRBJ1-1; D is uncertain. From germline, CDR1 is MGHDK and CDR2 SYGVNS. There are 13 residues in the CDR3. Trimming pared 3 bases from V and 5 bases from J, leaving 10 bases between. The CDR3 nucleotides read TGTGCCAGCAGTGACGGGTCACGGACTGAAGCTTTCTTT. Translation gives CASSDGSRTEAFF. Supplemented by reference TRBV25-1 and TRBJ1-1, the full variable domain reads EADIYQTPRYLVIGTGKKITLECSQTMGHDKMYWYQQDPGMELHLIHYSYGVNSTEKGDLSSESTVSRIRTEHFPLTLESARPSHTSQYLCASSDGSRTEAFFGQGTRLTVV.

This sequence joins TRBV6-5 and TRBJ2-2, with D maybe TRBD1 (6 bases). The germline CDR1 and CDR2 sequences are MNHEY and SVGAGI. This CDR3 region has 12 residues. V gave up 8 bases and J gave up 4 bases, with 8 bases separating them. DNA of the CDR3: TGTGCCAGCGGCAGGGGCACCGGGGAGCTGTTTTTT. Translating gives CASGRGTGELFF.

The V call is TRBV19, the J call TRBJ2-1; TRBD2 matches at 7 bases. Germline CDR1 is LNHDA and CDR2 is SQIVND (reference sequence). V was pared by 3 bases and J by 2 bases, with 7 bases of the junction left unmatched. The CDR3 length is 16 residues. The CDR3 loop is CASSIAGDSPYNEQFF. For the CDR3, the DNA is TGTGCCAGTAGTATTGCGGGAGACAGTCCCTACAATGAGCAGTTCTTC.

The rearrangement joins TRBV28 to TRBJ2-7; 8 bases agree with TRBD1. The CDR3 runs 13 residues. Germline V gene sequence: CDR1 MDHEN, CDR2 SYDVKM. After removal of 10 bases from V and 5 bases from J, the junction contained 10 bases not matched to a gene. The CDR3: CAIEGQARNEQYF. DNA of the CDR3: TGTGCCATTGAGGGACAGGCCAGGAACGAGCAGTACTTC.

The chain carries TRBV11-1 and TRBJ2-5; 8 bases fit TRBD1. V lost 5 bases to trimming and J lost 9 bases; unmatched junction nucleotides: 8. The CDR3 length is 13 residues. CDR1 and CDR2 from the germline V gene are SGHAT and FQDESV (reference sequence). The DNA for the CDR3 is TGTGCCAGCAGCCTACGGACAGGGTCGGCCCAGTACTTC. It encodes CASSLRTGSAQYF. Using reference TRBV11-1 and TRBJ2-5 for the parts outside the CDR3, the full variable domain is EAEVAQSPRYKITEKSQAVAFWCDPISGHATLYWYRQILGQGPELLVQFQDESVVDDSQLPKDRFSAERLKGVDSTLKIQPAELGDSAMYLCASSLRTGSAQYFGPGTRLLVL.

J is TRBJ2-5 and V is TRBV7-9, with 7 bases that match TRBD2. The germline CDR1 and CDR2 sequences are SEHNR and FQNEAQ (reference sequence). The length of the CDR3 is 14 residues. V shed 4 bases, J shed 1 base, and the junction held 3 bases outside the gene matches. CDR3 region: CASSWDYLQETQYF. DNA of the CDR3: TGTGCCAGCAGCTGGGACTACCTCCAAGAGACCCAGTACTTC.

The chain carries TRBV6-1 and TRBJ2-5, with 12 bases aligning to TRBD2. The CDR3 loop spans 18 amino acids. Germline lookup yields CDR1 MNHNS and CDR2 SASEGT. V lost 0 bases, J lost 7 bases, and 12 bases stayed unmatched. CDR3 nucleotide sequence: TGTGCCAGCAGTGAAGCGCTAGCGGGAGGGCCTCGGTCAGGGACCCAGTACTTC. Amino acid sequence: CASSEALAGGPRSGTQYF.

This clone has only a few counts. The chain is built from TRBV7-9 and TRBJ2-3; a possible D gene is TRBD2 (6 bases). The V end was cut by 0 bases, the J end by 7 bases, with 8 bases between. This CDR3 contains 13 residues. CDR1 and CDR2 (germline): SEHNR, FQNEAQ (reference sequence). CDR3 bases: TGTGCCAGCAGCTTAGCGGAGGGGAATACGCAGTATTTT. Translated, it gives CASSLAEGNTQYF.

The V and J genes are TRBV7-2 and TRBJ2-7; tentatively, D is TRBD2 (7 bases). The V gene's germline CDR1 is SGHTA and CDR2 FQGNSA. The CDR3 has 15 residues. V lost 0 bases and J lost 3, with 12 bases in between. The CDR3 spells CASSLAGGTYYEQYF. CDR3 DNA: TGTGCCAGCAGCTTAGCGGGAGGGACATACTACGAGCAGTACTTC.

The chain recombines TRBV9 with TRBJ1-2, with D perhaps TRBD1 (6 bases). The CDR3 loop spans 16 amino acids. The V gene lost 5 bases and the J gene lost 2 bases, with 19 bases spanning the gap. Germline loops: CDR1 SGDLS, CDR2 YYNGEE. The CDR3 spells CASRKPPGGGNYGYTF. The CDR3 region has the DNA TGTGCCAGCAGGAAGCCCCCGGGGGGCGGAAACTATGGCTACACCTTC.

CDR3 nucleotide sequence: TGTGCCAGCAGCCCCTGGGCAGCGAACACCGGGGAGCTGTTTTTT. Its protein product is CASSPWAANTGELFF. The V and J genes are TRBV27 and TRBJ2-2; D unresolved. Germline V gene sequence: CDR1 MNHEY, CDR2 SMNVEV (reference sequence). The V end was cut by 6 bases, the J end by 0 bases, with 11 bases between. The length of the CDR3 is 15 residues.

Only a few counts were recorded for this clone. The chain is built from TRBV4-2 and TRBJ2-1, with 7 bases that match TRBD2. Trimming at V came to 0 bases and at J to 6 bases, leaving 5 bases not matched to a gene. Looked up from germline, CDR1 is LGHNA and CDR2 is YNFKEQ. CDR3 length equals 15 residues. This CDR3 is CASSQDSRLANEQFF. The CDR3 DNA sequence: TGTGCCAGCAGCCAAGATTCGCGACTAGCCAATGAGCAGTTCTTC.

The genes are TRBV29-1 and TRBJ2-5; TRBD2 matches at 7 bases. This CDR3 region has 15 residues. Germline CDR1 and CDR2: SQVTM and ANQGSEA. With 6 bases clipped from V and 5 bases from J, the junction kept 15 bases outside the gene matches. The CDR3 spells CSVFSDGEGGETQYF. In nucleotides, the CDR3 is TGCAGCGTCTTCTCCGACGGGGAGGGAGGGGAGACCCAGTACTTC.

In this sample, this clone turned up once. The V and J genes are TRBV19 and TRBJ2-7, with a weak D call TRBD1 (6 bases). V lost 0 bases, J lost 4 bases, and 16 bases lay in between. This CDR3 is 16 amino acids long. From germline, CDR1 is LNHDA and CDR2 SQIVND (reference sequence). The chain's CDR3 is CASSIERTRDIYEQYF. Written as DNA, the CDR3 is TGTGCCAGTAGTATAGAGAGAACTCGGGACATATACGAGCAGTACTTC.

J is TRBJ2-2 and V is TRBV19, with D tentatively TRBD1 (7 bases). Germline lookup yields CDR1 LNHDA and CDR2 SQIVND (reference sequence). V lost 2 bases, J lost 6 bases, and 13 bases lay in between. The length of the CDR3 is 15 residues. Written as DNA, the CDR3 is TGTGCCAGTAGTATAAATGCGGGGACAGCCGGGGAGCTGTTTTTT. It codes for CASSINAGTAGELFF. Drawing the rest from reference TRBV19 and TRBJ2-2, the complete variable domain is DGGITQSPKYLFRKEGQNVTLSCEQNLNHDAMYWYRQDPGQGLRLIYYSQIVNDFQKGDIAEGYSVSREKKESFPLTVTSAQKNPTAFYLCASSINAGTAGELFFGEGSRLTVL.

The chain recombines TRBV5-1 with TRBJ2-7; 12 nucleotides align to TRBD2. After removal of 5 bases from V and 2 bases from J, the junction contained 2 bases not matched to a gene. The CDR3 runs 14 residues. The germline V gene has CDR1 SGHRS and CDR2 YFSETQ. The CDR3 spells CASRTSGSTYEQYF. In DNA form, the CDR3 reads TGCGCCAGCAGGACTAGCGGGAGTACCTACGAGCAGTACTTC.